The 29 T cell receptor beta chains in this list originate from one sample, sequenced in a study of cytomegalovirus exposure and HLA in healthy donors. The primer mix had 60 Vbeta and 13 Jbeta primers. The protocol was immunoSEQ multiplex PCR, while the TCRdb copy is restricted to in-frame clones and leaves out a portion. The sample lists 140,000 to 150,000 clones, roughly three quarters seen once, with less than 3% in the top ten. Input material: PBMCs. Every receptor here comes from a female donor in good health and CMV-seronegative.

The chain is built from TRBV7-8 and TRBJ2-5; D gene unclear. Per germline, CDR1 SGHVS and CDR2 FQNEAQ. Trimming removed 0 bases at V and 2 bases at J, with 22 bases between. CDR3 size: 19 residues. CDR3 loop: CASSLAESSYLTDQETQYF. CDR3 DNA sequence: TGTGCCAGCAGCTTAGCCGAGTCTAGTTATCTTACCGATCAAGAGACCCAGTACTTC.

The chain joins TRBV19 to TRBJ2-7, with 15 bases identical to TRBD2. This CDR3 is built from 17 residues. After removal of 4 bases from V and 2 bases from J, the junction contained 6 bases not matched to a gene. The germline V gene has CDR1 LNHDA and CDR2 SQIVND (reference sequence). The CDR3 region is CASSKQGLAGGPYEQYF. Here the CDR3 DNA reads TGTGCCAGTAGTAAACAGGGACTAGCGGGAGGCCCCTACGAGCAGTACTTC.

The V gene is TRBV7-9, the J gene TRBJ2-1; D possibly corresponds to TRBD2 (5 bases). The V gene lost 8 bases and the J gene lost 5 bases, with 13 bases spanning the gap. The CDR3 has 13 residues. The germline CDR1 and CDR2 sequences are SEHNR and FQNEAQ (reference sequence). The CDR3, as DNA: TGTGCCAGCCGGCCGGGATCACACAATGAGCAGTTCTTC. Encoded protein: CASRPGSHNEQFF.

The rearrangement uses TRBV7-9 and TRBJ2-5, with TRBD2 matching 12 bases. The DNA matches TRBJ2-7 better at its end, which makes the J call doubtful. This CDR3 has 14 amino acids. Germline loops: CDR1 SEHNR, CDR2 FQNEAQ (reference sequence). CDR3 protein: CASSQPGLAGEQYF. In DNA form, the CDR3 reads TGTGCCAGCAGCCAGCCGGGACTAGCGGGCGAGCAGTACTTC.

The chain joins TRBV5-8 to TRBJ1-3; 7 bases are shared with TRBD1. This CDR3 contains 17 residues. V gave up 2 bases and J gave up 0 bases; unmatched junction bases: 8. Germline V gene sequence: CDR1 SGHTS, CDR2 YDEGEE. The CDR3 region is CASSFRQGPVSGNTIYF. CDR3 nucleotides: TGTGCCAGCAGCTTTAGACAGGGCCCCGTCTCTGGAAACACCATATATTTT.

The J gene is TRBJ2-5, the V gene TRBV5-1; 9 bases line up with TRBD2. The J call is doubtful: the DNA matches TRBJ2-7 better. The CDR3 sequence is 15 residues long. CDR1 is SGHRS and CDR2 is YFSETQ in the germline V gene. The CDR3 reads CASSLTLAGPGEQYF. The CDR3 DNA is TGCGCCAGCAGCTTGACTCTAGCGGGGCCGGGCGAGCAGTACTTC.

The chain carries TRBV2 and TRBJ1-1, with D hard to call. Germline CDR1 and CDR2: SNHLY and FYNNEI. The ends were cut back, 6 bases at V and 8 bases at J, with 13 bases in the middle. The CDR3 consists of 12 residues. This CDR3 is CASREGPLEAFF. The CDR3, as DNA: TGTGCCAGCAGGGAGGGCCCTTTGGAAGCTTTCTTT.

The genes are TRBV7-8 and TRBJ2-7; TRBD1 agrees at 7 bases. Germline V gene data show CDR1 as SGHVS and CDR2 as FQNEAQ. This CDR3 has 14 residues. V gave up 3 bases and J gave up 3 bases; unmatched junction bases: 5. Here the CDR3 reads CASSLRQGIYEQYF. The CDR3 bases are TGTGCCAGCAGCTTGCGACAGGGTATCTACGAGCAGTACTTC.

The rearrangement links TRBV6-1 to TRBJ2-3; weak D call: TRBD1 (6 bases). The V and J ends lost 7 bases and 6 bases respectively, with 20 bases between them. Per the germline V gene, CDR1 is MNHNS and CDR2 is SASEGT. CDR3 size: 15 residues. The CDR3 spells CASTLQGDRRDTQYF. The CDR3 DNA reads TGTGCCAGCACTCTACAGGGTGATAGGAGGGATACGCAGTATTTT.

The V and J genes are TRBV5-4 and TRBJ2-7, with 8 nucleotides matching TRBD1. Germline lookup yields CDR1 SGHNT and CDR2 YYREEE (reference sequence). The CDR3 runs to 16 residues. V gave up 0 bases and J gave up 5 bases; unmatched junction bases: 10. The CDR3 here is CASSLGARTGSHEQYF. The CDR3 DNA follows: TGTGCCAGCAGCTTGGGGGCACGGACAGGGTCCCACGAGCAGTACTTC.

The V call is TRBV29-1, the J call TRBJ2-1; unclear D gene. From germline, CDR1 is SQVTM and CDR2 ANQGSEA. This CDR3 has 12 amino acids. Deletions cut 6 bases from V and 12 bases from J, with 18 bases between. The CDR3 sequence is CSVDTRRFAQFF. The CDR3 DNA reads TGCAGCGTCGACACCAGGCGTTTTGCGCAGTTCTTC.

V and J are TRBV7-9 and TRBJ1-2; D is perhaps TRBD1 (6 bases). Germline V gene lookup returns CDR1 SEHNR and CDR2 FQNEAQ (reference sequence). The CDR3 contains 15 residues. Trimming shortened V by 8 bases and J by 3 bases, and 19 bases separated the two germline ends. CDR3 in amino acids: CASDPPDWTDYGYTF. In DNA form, the CDR3 reads TGTGCCAGCGACCCCCCAGACTGGACAGACTATGGCTACACCTTC.

CDR3 in amino acids: CASSRANEKLFF. The CDR3 DNA reads as TGTGCCAGCAGCCGTGCTAATGAAAAACTGTTTTTT. This chain joins TRBV11-2 and TRBJ1-4; D is unclear. This CDR3 comprises 12 residues. Germline V gives CDR1 SGHAT, CDR2 FQNNGV. Trimming cost V 5 bases and J 3 bases, with 4 bases left between them.

The V gene is TRBV4-3, the J gene TRBJ2-3; possibly TRBD2 for D (5 bases). V lost 0 bases, J lost 0 bases, and 10 bases lay in between. Germline V lookup: CDR1 LGHNA, CDR2 YSLEER. The CDR3 sequence is 16 residues long. Written as DNA, the CDR3 is TGCGCCAGCAGCCAAGATTTAGGACTGAGCACAGATACGCAGTATTTT. The encoded protein is CASSQDLGLSTDTQYF.

The chain has TRBV29-1 and TRBJ2-2; D is perhaps TRBD1 (5 bases). This CDR3 is built from 14 residues. The germline CDR1 and CDR2 sequences are SQVTM and ANQGSEA. The germline V and J ends were trimmed by 1 base and 2 bases, with 8 bases remaining between them. CDR3 sequence (DNA): TGCAGCGTTGAAGGACAGAGTAACACCGGGGAGCTGTTTTTT. Translation gives CSVEGQSNTGELFF.

The chain employs TRBV30 and TRBJ2-5, with D maybe TRBD1 (6 bases). Judging by the DNA end, TRBJ2-7 fits better; the J call may be wrong. The CDR3 is 17 amino acids. Germline CDR1 reads GTSNPN; CDR2 reads SVGIG (reference sequence). Here the CDR3 DNA reads TGTGCCTGGAGCGGACCGGGATGGGGGCAGGGTCTCTACGAGCAGTACTTC. This sequence encodes CAWSGPGWGQGLYEQYF.

This sequence joins TRBV5-1 and TRBJ2-1; a weak D match, TRBD1 (6 bases). Per the germline V gene, CDR1 is SGHRS and CDR2 is YFSETQ. The CDR3 runs 16 residues. V was pared by 0 bases and J by 6 bases, with 16 bases between. The CDR3 loop reads CASSLDLAGAGNEQFF. CDR3 sequence (DNA): TGCGCCAGCAGCTTGGACCTTGCAGGGGCGGGCAATGAGCAGTTCTTC. The full variable domain, with the rest looked up from reference TRBV5-1 and TRBJ2-1, is KAGVTQTPRYLIKTRGQQVTLSCSPISGHRSVSWYQQTPGQGLQFLFEYFSETQRNKGNFPGRFSGRQFSNSRSEMNVSTLELGDSALYLCASSLDLAGAGNEQFFGPGTRLTVL.

This clone was observed a single time. The chain is built from TRBV9 and TRBJ1-2, with no clear D. The V end lost 3 bases, the J end lost 8 bases, and 5 bases lay between the germline ends. The CDR3 is 10 amino acids. Germline V lookup: CDR1 SGDLS, CDR2 YYNGEE. The CDR3 sequence: CASSGLGYTF. Written as DNA, the CDR3 is TGTGCCAGCAGCGGACTCGGCTACACCTTC.

In its sample, this clone was seen a few times. The DNA of the CDR3 is TGTGCCAGCAGTGTCCAGCGGATAAACACCGGGGAGCTGTTTTTT. Amino acids: CASSVQRINTGELFF. V gene TRBV6-1 combines with J gene TRBJ2-2; maybe TRBD2 (5 bases). Germline V gene data show CDR1 as MNHNS and CDR2 as SASEGT. Trimming took off 4 bases at V and 2 bases at J, with 11 bases between the two ends. The CDR3 sequence is 15 residues long.

The chain joins TRBV30 to TRBJ2-5, with 9 bases that match TRBD2. The CDR3 is 15 residues long. V gave up 3 bases and J gave up 5 bases; unmatched junction bases: 10. Germline CDR1 reads GTSNPN; CDR2 reads SVGIG (reference sequence). CDR3 DNA: TGTGCCTGGAGGGAGGGTAGCGGGAGTCGGGAGACCCAGTACTTC. This codes for CAWREGSGSRETQYF.

Here the CDR3 reads CASSLVIDSNYGYTF. CDR3 bases: TGTGCCAGCAGCTTGGTAATCGACAGCAACTATGGCTACACCTTC. The gene calls are TRBV5-4 and TRBJ1-2; the D gene is possibly TRBD1 (5 bases). Trimming removed 0 bases from V and 2 bases from J, with 11 bases in between. Looked up from germline, CDR1 is SGHNT and CDR2 is YYREEE (reference sequence). CDR3 length: 15 residues.

The chain recombines TRBV4-1 with TRBJ1-5, with a weak D call TRBD1 (6 bases). The length of the CDR3 is 16 residues. Looked up from germline, CDR1 is MGHRA and CDR2 is YSYEKL. V lost 0 bases to trimming and J lost 5 bases, with 14 bases between them. Here the CDR3 reads CASSQDLTGSYQPQHF. The CDR3 region has the DNA TGCGCCAGCAGCCAAGATCTTACAGGGTCTTATCAGCCCCAGCATTTT.

The CDR3 sequence is CASSLSAGDYEQYF. The CDR3 bases are TGTGCCAGCAGTTTATCGGCAGGGGACTACGAGCAGTACTTC. This chain connects TRBV27 to TRBJ2-7, with D tentatively TRBD1 (6 bases). Between the trimmed V and J ends, which lost 0 bases and 3 bases, there was a span of 9 bases. The CDR3 runs 14 residues. Germline CDR1 reads MNHEY; CDR2 reads SMNVEV (reference sequence).

The V gene is TRBV27, the J gene TRBJ1-4, with D possibly TRBD1 on 5 matching bases. The CDR3 has 15 residues. Per germline, CDR1 MNHEY and CDR2 SMNVEV (reference sequence). The V and J ends lost 1 base and 4 bases respectively, with 10 bases between them. The CDR3 nucleotides read TGTGCCAGCAGTTTATTATGGGGCGTTAATGAAAAACTGTTTTTT. This gives the protein CASSLLWGVNEKLFF.

This clone was detected only once. The V gene is TRBV2, the J gene TRBJ1-1, with D possibly being TRBD1 (6 bases). Per germline, CDR1 SNHLY and CDR2 FYNNEI. The CDR3 runs 14 residues. V was cut by 7 bases and J by 11 bases, with 23 bases left in between. CDR3: CASKIRLGTLRAFF. CDR3 DNA: TGTGCCAGCAAAATTCGCCTCGGGACACTGAGGGCTTTCTTT.

The chain employs TRBV5-4 and TRBJ2-3; maybe TRBD1 (5 bases). There are 15 residues in the CDR3. The V gene lost 4 bases and the J gene lost 6 bases, with 18 bases spanning the gap. The germline gives CDR1 SGHNT, CDR2 YYREEE (reference sequence). Written as DNA, the CDR3 is TGTGCCAGCAGCAAAATTTCTACAGGAAGGGATACGCAGTATTTT. It specifies CASSKISTGRDTQYF.

This chain connects TRBV28 to TRBJ2-6; possibly TRBD2 for D (5 bases). Germline V gene sequence: CDR1 MDHEN, CDR2 SYDVKM. The CDR3 sequence is 19 residues long. Trimming removed 6 bases at V and 0 bases at J, with 21 bases between. For the CDR3, the DNA is TGTGCCAGCAGATACTCTGGTGGTTGGGGAGCCTCTGGGGCCAACGTCCTGACTTTC. It specifies CASRYSGGWGASGANVLTF.

The V call is TRBV30, the J call TRBJ1-2, with D perhaps TRBD1 (6 bases). The V and J ends lost 3 bases and 6 bases respectively, with 17 bases between them. The CDR3 totals 14 residues. CDR1 and CDR2 (germline): GTSNPN, SVGIG (reference sequence). CDR3 region: CAWSPRRTAHGYTF. The CDR3 DNA sequence: TGTGCCTGGAGCCCAAGGAGGACAGCCCATGGCTACACCTTC.

The gene calls are TRBV4-2 and TRBJ1-6; D call uncertain. V was trimmed by 0 bases and J by 0 bases, leaving 12 bases between them. This CDR3 has 18 amino acids. The V gene's germline CDR1 is LGHNA and CDR2 YNFKEQ. This CDR3 reads CASSQDRPGSSYNSPLHF. CDR3 DNA: TGTGCCAGCAGCCAAGATCGGCCGGGAAGCTCCTATAATTCACCCCTCCACTTT.